One and the same sample provided the 24 T cell receptor beta chains below, sequenced in a study of vaccination effects on CD4 cells after COVID-19 (dated by TCRdb to the early 2020s). The library came from the immunoSEQ multiplex PCR assay. This immuneACCESS table, as held by TCRdb, lists in-frame sequences with V and J called but not all clones. Of the missing ones, under half trace to an unresolved V gene in checked studies; the others have no known cause. For this sample the table gives 40,000 to 50,000 clones, of which approximately 80% were detected only once. The top ten clonotypes cover 2.9% of the sample. Their antigen targets remain unknown. In the ViraFEST assay, PBMC were stimulated with viral peptide pools, and TCR sequencing was then used to find antigen-specific CD4+ T cell clonotypes based on their expansion. After approximately 11 days of culture, CD4+ T cells were isolated with the EasySep CD4+ T cell isolation kit. Negative nucleocapsid antibody results before and after vaccination confirmed that the healthy vaccine recipients had no prior SARS-CoV-2 infection.

The source material was CD4+ T cells from PBMCs cultured with HCoV-NL63 spike peptides, sampled before COVID-19 vaccination. This sample's cell subset or site label indicates: HCoV-NL63 spike overlapping peptide pool stimulation. Receptor source: a human donor who received a COVID-19 vaccine.

The table lists this clone with a few counts. V is TRBV2 and J is TRBJ1-5; D remains unclear. Germline CDR1 reads SNHLY; CDR2 reads FYNNEI. V was trimmed by 8 bases and J by 3 bases, leaving 11 bases between them. The CDR3 contains 13 residues. In nucleotides, the CDR3 is TGTGCCAGCGAGCAGGAGTTCAATCAGCCCCAGCATTTT. Amino acids: CASEQEFNQPQHF.

V is TRBV5-1 and J is TRBJ2-1; D is undetermined. The V gene's germline CDR1 is SGHRS and CDR2 YFSETQ. The CDR3 length is 13 residues. Deletions cut 0 bases from V and 6 bases from J, with 7 bases between. The CDR3 reads CASSLAPANEQFF. The CDR3 bases are TGCGCCAGCAGCTTGGCCCCGGCCAATGAGCAGTTCTTC.

The V gene is TRBV4-1, the J gene TRBJ2-3; TRBD1 or TRBD2 may be the D gene (5 bases each). Trimming stripped 6 bases from V and 2 bases from J, with 21 bases between. The CDR3 spans 17 residues. CDR1 MGHRA and CDR2 YSYEKL come from the germline V gene. CDR3: CASRFEAGTTNTDTQYF. The DNA for the CDR3 is TGCGCCAGCAGATTCGAAGCCGGGACCACCAACACAGATACGCAGTATTTT.

This clone was found a few times. The J gene is TRBJ2-3, the V gene TRBV29-1, with TRBD1 identical over 7 bases. The germline V gene encodes CDR1 SQVTM and CDR2 ANQGSEA. Trimming removed 2 bases from V and 2 bases from J; junction bases left unmatched: 10. The CDR3 runs 16 residues. Here the CDR3 reads CSVERFRDRNTDTQYF. In DNA form, the CDR3 reads TGCAGCGTTGAAAGGTTCCGGGACAGAAACACAGATACGCAGTATTTT.

The CDR3 coding sequence is TGTGCCAGCAGCCCCCCGGTGGGTCCCCTCCACTTT. Its translation: CASSPPVGPLHF. V usage is TRBV7-8 and J usage is TRBJ1-6; D not resolved. The germline V and J ends were trimmed by 5 bases and 13 bases, with 12 bases remaining between them. The germline V gene encodes CDR1 SGHVS and CDR2 FQNEAQ. The CDR3 consists of 12 residues.

The chain uses TRBV6-5 and TRBJ2-3; 8 nucleotides match TRBD1. The trim removed 2 bases at V and 4 bases at J, leaving 5 bases unmatched. There are 15 residues in the CDR3. The germline V gene has CDR1 MNHEY and CDR2 SVGAGI. The CDR3 here is CASSYGRGLSDTQYF. Here the CDR3 DNA reads TGTGCCAGCAGTTACGGCAGGGGGCTTTCAGATACGCAGTATTTT.

The chain joins TRBV5-1 to TRBJ1-3; no reliable D call. The germline V gene encodes CDR1 SGHRS and CDR2 YFSETQ. The CDR3 loop spans 16 amino acids. Trimming took 1 base from V and 0 from J, leaving 11 bases between them. The CDR3 loop is CASSLMDGSSGNTIYF. CDR3 sequence (DNA): TGCGCCAGCAGCTTGATGGACGGAAGCTCTGGAAACACCATATATTTT. Complete variable domain (other parts from reference TRBV5-1 and TRBJ1-3): KAGVTQTPRYLIKTRGQQVTLSCSPISGHRSVSWYQQTPGQGLQFLFEYFSETQRNKGNFPGRFSGRQFSNSRSEMNVSTLELGDSALYLCASSLMDGSSGNTIYFGEGSWLTVV.

V usage is TRBV6-6 and J usage is TRBJ2-3; 12 bases align to TRBD1. This CDR3 comprises 19 residues. The ends lost 7 bases at V and 0 bases at J; junction bases unmatched: 14. In germline, CDR1 is MNHNY, CDR2 SVGAGI (reference sequence). CDR3 loop: CASTRTGTGGPISTDTQYF. In nucleotides, the CDR3 is TGTGCCAGCACTCGGACCGGGACAGGGGGCCCTATTAGCACAGATACGCAGTATTTT.

The chain joins TRBV19 to TRBJ2-5; no definite D call. Trimming pared 4 bases from V and 0 bases from J, leaving 9 bases between. This CDR3 spans 14 amino acids. CDR1 and CDR2 from the germline V gene are LNHDA and SQIVND (reference sequence). CDR3 sequence: CASSTTGHQETQYF. CDR3 nucleotide sequence: TGTGCCAGTAGTACCACCGGGCACCAAGAGACCCAGTACTTC.

This clone was observed a handful of times. The chain recombines TRBV19 with TRBJ2-2; D is ambiguous. CDR3 size: 13 residues. Germline V CDR1 and CDR2: LNHDA, SQIVND (reference sequence). V lost 1 base, J lost 9 bases, and 9 bases lay in between. CDR3 DNA sequence: TGTGCCAGTAGTATAGGAGTTACCCGGGAGCTGTTTTTT. As protein: CASSIGVTRELFF.

A remark on this clone: The junction differs from germline at one of its ends, possibly a read error. The V call is TRBV12-3 or TRBV12-4, the J call TRBJ1-2; D is perhaps TRBD1 (5 bases). The CDR3 extends over 11 amino acids. The CDR3 sequence: CASSFEAGTAF. The DNA of the CDR3 is TGTGCCAGCAGTTTTGAAGCCGGGACGGCCTTC.

The chain joins TRBV12-5 to TRBJ1-1, with D possibly being TRBD1 (5 bases). Germline values: CDR1 LGHNT, CDR2 FRNRAP. The V gene lost 3 bases and the J gene lost 5 bases, with 13 bases spanning the gap. CDR3 length: 14 amino acids. The CDR3 sequence: CASGLRGENTEAFF. The CDR3 DNA reads as TGTGCTAGTGGTTTACGGGGGGAGAATACTGAAGCTTTCTTT.

CDR3 coding DNA: TGTGCCAGCACCACGGGACTCTCGAACACTGAAGCTTTCTTT. Translation gives CASTTGLSNTEAFF. The genes are TRBV6-5 and TRBJ1-1, with D maybe TRBD1 (5 bases). The V gene's germline CDR1 is MNHEY and CDR2 SVGAGI. The V end lost 7 bases, the J end lost 1 base, and 13 bases lay between the germline ends. This CDR3 region has 14 residues.

The rearrangement uses TRBV5-4 and TRBJ2-2; D is undetermined. This CDR3 spans 12 amino acids. Germline V CDR1 and CDR2: SGHNT, YYREEE (reference sequence). V dropped 2 bases and J dropped 6 bases, with 5 bases sitting between them. CDR3 DNA: TGTGCCAGCAGCTTTTACCCCGGGGAGCTGTTTTTT. This codes for CASSFYPGELFF.

The table lists this clone with a count of one. This sequence joins TRBV24-1 and TRBJ2-3, with D unclear. V was clipped by 1 base and J by 5 bases, with 3 bases between them. The CDR3 is made up of 12 amino acids. Germline assignment: CDR1 KGHDR and CDR2 SFDVKD. The CDR3 DNA reads TGTGCCACCAGTGATTTTAGAGATACGCAGTATTTT. Protein sequence: CATSDFRDTQYF.

This rearrangement joins TRBV9 to TRBJ1-1; no firm D call. The CDR3 totals 13 residues. The germline V gene has CDR1 SGDLS and CDR2 YYNGEE. Trimming removed 3 bases at V and 0 bases at J, with 6 bases between. The CDR3 DNA reads TGTGCCAGCAGCGAGACTTTGAACACTGAAGCTTTCTTT. Translated, it gives CASSETLNTEAFF.

The chain combines TRBV7-9 with TRBJ2-3, with D unclear. V was clipped by 1 base and J by 4 bases, with 15 bases between them. Germline lookup yields CDR1 SEHNR and CDR2 FQNEAQ (reference sequence). The CDR3 consists of 16 residues. The CDR3 here is CASSLGMGSVPDTQYF. The CDR3 DNA reads as TGTGCCAGCAGCTTAGGAATGGGATCGGTTCCAGATACGCAGTATTTT.

The chain's CDR3 is CASTLKFLGTNDTQYF. CDR3 coding DNA: TGCGCCAGCACCCTAAAATTCCTCGGGACTAACGATACGCAGTATTTT. This chain joins TRBV4-1 and TRBJ2-3; 7 bases align to TRBD2. The junction had 16 bases not matched to a gene; V was cut back by 7 bases and J by 6 bases. This CDR3 region has 16 residues. Germline loops: CDR1 MGHRA, CDR2 YSYEKL.

The chain joins TRBV5-1 to TRBJ2-2; TRBD1 might be the D (5 bases). This CDR3 is built from 16 residues. Per the germline V gene, CDR1 is SGHRS and CDR2 is YFSETQ. V lost 1 base, J lost 1 base, and 11 bases lay in between. CDR3 sequence: CASSLLAGRNTGELFF. CDR3 DNA: TGCGCCAGCAGCTTGTTGGCAGGGCGGAACACCGGGGAGCTGTTTTTT.

The rearrangement uses TRBV5-1 and TRBJ2-5; 10 positions match TRBD2. CDR1 and CDR2 (germline): SGHRS, YFSETQ. V trimming: 0 bases; J trimming: 4 bases; junction bases outside the gene matches: 9. The CDR3 sequence is 17 residues long. CDR3 coding DNA: TGCGCCAGCAGCTTGGATCCTCTAGCGGGGGCGACAGAGACCCAGTACTTC. Translated: CASSLDPLAGATETQYF.

This chain uses TRBV19 with TRBJ1-6, with D possibly matching TRBD1 (5 bases). The CDR3 consists of 13 residues. From germline, CDR1 is LNHDA and CDR2 SQIVND (reference sequence). V lost 3 bases, J lost 7 bases, and 7 bases lay in between. CDR3: CASSIQGNSPLHF. Written as DNA, the CDR3 is TGTGCCAGTAGTATCCAGGGCAATTCACCCCTCCACTTT. Variable domain in full (rest from reference TRBV19 and TRBJ1-6): DGGITQSPKYLFRKEGQNVTLSCEQNLNHDAMYWYRQDPGQGLRLIYYSQIVNDFQKGDIAEGYSVSREKKESFPLTVTSAQKNPTAFYLCASSIQGNSPLHFGNGTRLTVT.

This chain joins TRBV2 and TRBJ1-1; weak D call: TRBD1 (5 bases). CDR3 length: 13 amino acids. Germline V CDR1 and CDR2: SNHLY, FYNNEI. V lost 6 bases to trimming and J lost 1 base, with 9 bases between them. The CDR3 region is CASSSTGNTEAFF. The CDR3 nucleotides read TGTGCCAGCAGCTCCACAGGGAACACTGAAGCTTTCTTT.

The genes are TRBV30 and TRBJ2-3; D unclear. The V gene's germline CDR1 is GTSNPN and CDR2 SVGIG (reference sequence). The CDR3 covers 12 residues. Trimming shortened V by 7 bases and J by 8 bases, and 16 bases separated the two germline ends. CDR3 bases: TGTGCCTCGGACCGCTCTGTCGGTACGCAGTATTTT. Protein product: CASDRSVGTQYF.

The chain has TRBV19 and TRBJ2-1; TRBD2 agrees at 10 bases. After removal of 8 bases from V and 7 bases from J, the junction contained 8 bases not matched to a gene. This CDR3 has 14 residues. Germline CDR1 reads LNHDA; CDR2 reads SQIVND (reference sequence). The CDR3 DNA reads as TGTGCCAGTTCATGGACTAGCGGTGGGAATGAGCAGTTCTTC. Protein: CASSWTSGGNEQFF.